This note documents a single T cell receptor (beta chain) sequence. Its antigen is undetermined. The sample comes from a study of shared clonotypes between healthy human individuals. Measured with immunoSEQ multiplex PCR; TCRdb has only the in-frame clones, and not every one. The sample lists approximately 2,300,000 clones, around 90% occurring once. Study-wide results and limits: What limited the represented genetic and exposure-history diversity was the small number of donors. The study's rarefaction showed incomplete sorted-subset sequencing despite large depth.

Healthy and HIV-negative, the adult donors had no recent acute infections or vaccinations. This CDR3 region has 16 residues. Between the trimmed V and J ends, which lost 6 bases and 0 bases, there was a span of 15 bases. Germline V CDR1 and CDR2: LGHNA, YNFKEQ. This TCR was recovered from a man aged 18 to 35 in good health. Some clones in this sample may be carry-over from other donors' samples. The rearrangement links TRBV4-2 to TRBJ1-5; D is possibly TRBD1 (6 bases). The sequenced sample was naive CD4+ T cells from PBMCs. Subset indicated: CD45RA+ positively selected. CDR3 residues: CASRPDRTYSNQPQHF. DNA for the CDR3: TGTGCCAGCAGGCCCGACAGGACTTATAGCAATCAGCCCCAGCATTTT.